A selection of T cell receptor beta chains follows, all from one sample in a study of blood T cell repertoires in COVID-19. Generated by immunoSEQ multiplex PCR, the TCRdb table keeps only in-frame clones and is missing some. The sample has about 300,000 clones, about nine tenths seen once. Source material: peripheral blood. The receptor source for this set is a young man with active or convalescent COVID-19. Both conserved end residues are part of each CDR3. The order of the fields is V gene, J gene, CDR3 protein.

v_gene: TRBV25-1
j_gene: TRBJ2-5
CDR3aa: CASSGTGFRETQYF

v_gene: TRBV27
j_gene: TRBJ1-6
CDR3aa: CASSLDRGLSPLHF

v_gene: TRBV3-1/TRBV3-2
j_gene: TRBJ2-2
CDR3aa: CASSQEEVHGPGELFF

v_gene: TRBV19
j_gene: TRBJ2-1
CDR3aa: CASTDRGLYNEQFF

v_gene: TRBV6-2/TRBV6-3
j_gene: TRBJ2-7
CDR3aa: CASSYQGLAGGEQYF

v_gene: TRBV15
j_gene: TRBJ1-2
CDR3aa: CATSRDTTGFSNYGYTF

v_gene: TRBV7-8
j_gene: TRBJ1-5
CDR3aa: CASSDRTGYSNQPQHF

v_gene: TRBV18
j_gene: TRBJ2-1
CDR3aa: CASSPGGQGSYNEQFF

v_gene: TRBV10-3
j_gene: TRBJ1-1
CDR3aa: CAISENSGGSTEAFF

v_gene: TRBV5-6
j_gene: TRBJ2-3
CDR3aa: CASSEYSTDTQYF